This TCR beta chain was obtained from a study of blood T cell repertoires in COVID-19 (dated by TCRdb to the early 2020s). Regarding the research as a whole: The collaborator samples originated in the United States, Italy and Spain and spanned the acute and convalescent phases of COVID-19. The prospective study material was composed of cDNA or gDNA derived from T cells, B-cell-depleted T cells, or PBMCs. Deeply sampled blood TCRbeta repertoires from subjects exposed to, actively infected with, or recovered from COVID-19 were included in the dataset. A freely available public database, intended as a resource for researchers studying the immune response to SARS-CoV-2, is where the repertoires were released. Samples were obtained from the ongoing ImmuneRACE study (first 160 participants) and from 1,000 to 1,500 subjects provided by 6 global collaborators. A de-identified subject ID, COVID-19 status, age in years and sex were almost always included in the sample metadata. Where available, HLA class I and class II types were obtained from metadata supplied by the sample provider rather than from assay-based typing.

What the study reported, not specific to this receptor: The amount of clinical and demographic metadata varied by source and participant and was provided uncurated.

The V end loses 1 base and the J end loses 0 bases, and a stretch of 10 bases separates them. Its CDR3 holds 16 amino acids, cysteine through phenylalanine. The kept DNA is CDR3 alone, 48 bases in frame from the first base. As encoded in the germline V gene, CDR1 is SGHAT while CDR2 is FQNNGV. The immunoSEQ Assay, a bias-controlled multiplex PCR, was used to amplify TCRbeta CDR3 regions from genomic DNA. Under the source paper's analysis protocol: Nucleated cell counts per sample were estimated from amplification of reference gene primers within the assay. To quantify the absolute abundance of each unique TCRbeta CDR3 rearrangement, sequence reads were collapsed and filtered. For each sample, productive Simpson clonality was calculated as the square root of Simpson's diversity index across productive rearrangements. TCRdb took this table from immuneACCESS and kept in-frame rearrangements with V and J called. Such tables lack part of the clones; where checked against another copy, unresolved V genes explain under half of the gap, and the rest is unexplained. V, J and clone size reflect that table, while D and trimming were determined from the DNA. This sample is represented by roughly 72,000 clones; about 90% of them were singletons. The ten top clones hold over 2.5% of the sample.

The collaborating institutions used their own protocols to collect whole blood in K2EDTA tubes. For TCRbeta analysis, collaborator samples were shipped as frozen whole blood, as isolated PBMCs, or as DNA extracted from either sample type. For this clone: Its recognized antigen is unknown. No much larger clone is present one base from it, and per-base qualities are unavailable.

This TCR was sampled from a human donor in a cohort sampled during active COVID-19. What was sequenced was peripheral blood. The sequence joins TRBV11-2 to TRBJ1-3, with no D gene named confidently. The base sequence is TGTGCCAGCAGCTTAGTTCCTTACAGCTCTGGAAACACCATATATTTT. This yields the protein CASSLVPYSSGNTIYF.